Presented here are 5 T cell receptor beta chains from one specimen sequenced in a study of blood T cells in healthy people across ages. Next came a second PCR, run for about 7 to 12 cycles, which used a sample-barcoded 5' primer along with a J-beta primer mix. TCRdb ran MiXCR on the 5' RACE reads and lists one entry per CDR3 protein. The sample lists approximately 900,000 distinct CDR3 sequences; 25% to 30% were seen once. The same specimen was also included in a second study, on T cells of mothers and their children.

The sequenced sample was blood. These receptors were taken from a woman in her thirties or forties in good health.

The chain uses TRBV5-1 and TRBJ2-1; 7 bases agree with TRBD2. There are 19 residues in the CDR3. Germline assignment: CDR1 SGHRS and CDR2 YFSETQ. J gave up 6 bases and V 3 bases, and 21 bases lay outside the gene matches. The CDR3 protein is CASSSGLMVISAIFNEQFF. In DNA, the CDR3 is TGCGCCAGCAGCTCGGGACTAATGGTAATCTCCGCGATCTTCAATGAGCAGTTCTTC.

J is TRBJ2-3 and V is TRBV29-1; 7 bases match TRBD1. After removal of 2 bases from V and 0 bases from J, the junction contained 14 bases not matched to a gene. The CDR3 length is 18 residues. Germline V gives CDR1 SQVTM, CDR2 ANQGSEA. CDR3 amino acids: CSVESLRQGYFSTDTQYF. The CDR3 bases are TGCAGCGTTGAATCCTTGAGACAGGGATACTTTAGCACAGATACGCAGTATTTT.

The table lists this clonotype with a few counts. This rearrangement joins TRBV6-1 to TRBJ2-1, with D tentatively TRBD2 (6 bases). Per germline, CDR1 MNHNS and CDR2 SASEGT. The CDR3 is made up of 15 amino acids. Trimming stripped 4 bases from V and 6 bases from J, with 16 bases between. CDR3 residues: CASSARDGSLNEQFF. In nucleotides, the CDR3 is TGTGCCAGCAGTGCCCGGGACGGGAGCCTCAATGAGCAGTTCTTC.

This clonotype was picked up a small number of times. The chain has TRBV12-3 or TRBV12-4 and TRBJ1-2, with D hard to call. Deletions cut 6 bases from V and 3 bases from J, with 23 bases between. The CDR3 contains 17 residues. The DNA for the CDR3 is TGTGCCAGCAGCGACTCCTTTGGGGAGCGAGAAGACTATGGCTACACCTTC. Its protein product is CASSDSFGEREDYGYTF.

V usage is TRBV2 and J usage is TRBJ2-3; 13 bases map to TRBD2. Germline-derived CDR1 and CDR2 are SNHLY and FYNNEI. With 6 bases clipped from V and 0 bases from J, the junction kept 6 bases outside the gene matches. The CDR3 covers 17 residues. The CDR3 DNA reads TGTGCCAGCAGGGCCGTACTAGCGGGGGGGAGCACAGATACGCAGTATTTT. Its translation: CASRAVLAGGSTDTQYF.